Following are 5 T cell receptor beta chains from one sample sequenced in a study of T cells in tuberculosis. Profiling relied on immunoSEQ multiplex PCR, and the TCRdb table lists in-frame clones only, not all of them. The data contain 54,000 or so clones, about 76% of them singletons. After thawing and overnight rest, PBMC were stained with GMM-loaded CD1B tetramer, viability dye and anti-CD3 for sorting. The lipid loaded on the CD1B tetramers was C32 glucose monomycolate from Rhodococcus equi. The sample consisted of CD1b-GMM tetramer-negative cells sorted from PBMCs. These receptors all stem from an adult woman with latent tuberculosis.

The chain has TRBV18 and TRBJ2-2, with a weak D call TRBD1 (6 bases). Between the trimmed V and J ends, which lost 5 bases and 1 base, there was a span of 14 bases. The germline V gene encodes CDR1 KGHSH and CDR2 LQKENI. This CDR3 spans 16 amino acids. CDR3 amino acids: CASSSRGHWNTGELFF. CDR3 DNA sequence: TGTGCCAGCTCATCAAGGGGACACTGGAACACCGGGGAGCTGTTTTTT.

This sequence joins TRBV9 and TRBJ2-7, with 9 nucleotides matching TRBD2. V lost 0 bases, J lost 5 bases, and 9 bases stayed unmatched. Looked up from germline, CDR1 is SGDLS and CDR2 is YYNGEE. This CDR3 has 16 residues. The chain's CDR3 is CASSVGMSSGDNEQYF. The CDR3 DNA follows: TGTGCCAGCAGCGTAGGCATGTCTAGCGGGGACAACGAGCAGTACTTC.

V gene TRBV14 combines with J gene TRBJ2-7; 7 bases are a match to TRBD2. V lost 6 bases, J lost 2 bases, and 7 bases stayed unmatched. CDR1 and CDR2 from the germline V gene are SGHDN and FVKESK. CDR3 size: 14 residues. DNA for the CDR3: TGTGCCAGCAGTTCGCAGGGAGGGCCCTACGAGCAGTACTTC. Translation gives CASSSQGGPYEQYF.

The chain carries TRBV2 and TRBJ2-1, with 8 bases fitting TRBD2. V lost 6 bases to trimming and J lost 6 bases; unmatched junction nucleotides: 16. The CDR3 length is 17 residues. CDR1 and CDR2 from the germline V gene are SNHLY and FYNNEI. The DNA of the CDR3 is TGTGCCAGCAGGATAAGCCGGGAGGGGGAGAGGGCCAATGAGCAGTTCTTC. Its translation: CASRISREGERANEQFF.

V gene TRBV19 combines with J gene TRBJ1-5; 7 bases line up with TRBD1. This CDR3 is built from 15 residues. V shed 4 bases and J 2 bases; nucleotides not matched to a gene: 5. The V gene's germline CDR1 is LNHDA and CDR2 SQIVND (reference sequence). The CDR3, as DNA: TGTGCCAGTAGTAATAAGGGGGCGGGCAATCAGCCCCAGCATTTT. This gives the protein CASSNKGAGNQPQHF.